This T cell receptor beta chain was recorded in a study of T cell clonotyping in hematopoietic cell transplantation. The assay was immunoSEQ multiplex PCR, and TCRdb's table has in-frame clones only and misses some. Of fewer than 20,000 clones listed, 70% to 90% are singletons. Per germline, CDR1 SGDLS and CDR2 YYNGEE. This CDR3 is 13 amino acids long. V shed 2 bases and J 7 bases; nucleotides not matched to a gene: 6. The specimen comprised PBMCs, sampled 100 days after allogeneic stem cell transplant. V and J are TRBV9 and TRBJ2-7; 7 nucleotides line up with TRBD1. This TCR was recovered from a male patient in his sixties or seventies who had an allogeneic stem cell transplant from a related donor, so the T cells may come from the graft donor. Some clones in this sample may be carry-over from other donors' samples. The chain's CDR3 is CASSVNLDREQYF. CDR3 in DNA: TGTGCCAGCAGCGTTAATTTGGACAGGGAGCAGTACTTC.